This is a list of T cell receptor beta chains from one sample in a study of T cell clusters in autoimmune cytopenias. TCRdb derives one entry per CDR3 protein from the multiplex PCR reads, leaving out DNA. The listing records approximately 8,000 distinct CDR3 sequences. The same specimen was also included in a second study, on T cell repertoires in aging, cancer and after chemotherapy.

Specimen: peripheral blood. Receptors originate from a human donor with an autoimmune cytopenia or autoimmune hepatitis (not recorded which). Both conserved end residues are part of each CDR3. Fields, in order: V gene, J gene, clone size, CDR3 protein. Clone size appears in some rows only: once, few, many, or a class for an expanded clone.

>TRBV7-6|TRBJ1-2|medium-sized
CASSLGTGSQGYTF
>TRBV27|TRBJ2-7|medium-sized
CASRRPGLAYEQYF
>TRBV10-3|TRBJ1-6|.
CAISEMGGGQAVYNSPLHF
>TRBV12-3/TRBV12-4|TRBJ2-1|.
CASSLSSGRVGNEQFF
>TRBV20-1|TRBJ2-7|.
CSARPSGGSSYEQYF
>TRBV10-3|TRBJ2-7|.
CAISQSSYEQYF
>TRBV6-5|TRBJ1-1|.
CASTSFRGTEAFF
>TRBV2|TRBJ2-6|.
CASIHGYGSGANVLTF
>TRBV10-2|TRBJ2-1|.
CASKIQGPANNEQFF
>TRBV7-9|TRBJ1-4|.
CASSTRDRDATNEKLFF
>TRBV7-9|TRBJ2-3|medium-sized
CASSGGLPYTDTQYF
>TRBV5-6|TRBJ1-1|.
CASRIWGVDEAFF
>TRBV29-1|TRBJ1-2|medium-sized
CSVFLGTGGGYGYTF
>TRBV5-1|TRBJ2-7|.
CASSEAGTGAYEQYF
>TRBV20-1|TRBJ2-7|medium-sized
CSARDTGGRYEQYF
>TRBV2|TRBJ1-1|.
CASRTVNTEAFF
>TRBV7-9|TRBJ1-2|.
CASSPVRTGGDGYTF